This T cell receptor beta chain was recovered during a study of PD-L1 blockade in urothelial cancer. Overall study context: Patients' histories included 0 to 3 prior chemotherapy regimens.

Synthetically made TCR analog templates were put into each PCR as spikes. Libraries were prepared by immunoSEQ multiplex PCR; TCRdb keeps only in-frame clonotypes and omits some of them. The data contain around 100,000 clones, about 85% of them seen just once; the ten biggest clones take up 2.4%. Sequencing was performed on PBMCs, taken around atezolizumab (anti-PD-L1) treatment. This TCR came from a man over 45 with urothelial cancer.

CDR3 region: CARITPLADPTDTQYF. CDR3 DNA sequence: TGTGCCCGCATAACCCCGCTAGCGGACCCCACAGATACGCAGTATTTT. This chain connects TRBV7-3 to TRBJ2-3, with 7 nucleotides matching TRBD2. V shed 11 bases and J 2 bases; nucleotides not matched to a gene: 16. Per germline, CDR1 SGHTA and CDR2 FQGTGA. The CDR3 is 16 amino acids.